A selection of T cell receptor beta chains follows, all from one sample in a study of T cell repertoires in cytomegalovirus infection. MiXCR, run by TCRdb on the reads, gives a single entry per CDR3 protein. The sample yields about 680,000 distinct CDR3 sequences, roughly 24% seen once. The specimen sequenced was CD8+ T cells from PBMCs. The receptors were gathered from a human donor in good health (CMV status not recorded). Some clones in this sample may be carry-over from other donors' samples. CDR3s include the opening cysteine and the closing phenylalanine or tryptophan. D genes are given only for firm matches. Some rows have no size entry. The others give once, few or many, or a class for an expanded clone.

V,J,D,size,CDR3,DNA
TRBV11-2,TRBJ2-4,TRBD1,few,CASSLNWWTGEAKNIQYF,TGTGCCAGCAGCCTCAACTGGTGGACAGGGGAAGCCAAAAACATTCAGTACTTC
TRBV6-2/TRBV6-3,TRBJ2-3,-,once,CANAQVPDTQYF,TGTGCCAACGCCCAGGTCCCAGATACGCAGTATTTT
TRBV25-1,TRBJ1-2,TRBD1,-,CASSEYGTGGDGGYTF,TGTGCCAGCAGTGAATATGGGACAGGGGGCGATGGCGGCTACACCTTC
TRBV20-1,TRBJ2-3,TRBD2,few,CSALRTSGSDTQYF,TGCAGTGCTCTCCGGACTAGCGGTTCAGATACGCAGTATTTT
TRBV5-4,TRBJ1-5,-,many,CASSLSGSGQPQHF,TGTGCCAGCAGCTTGTCTGGGTCGGGTCAGCCCCAGCATTTT
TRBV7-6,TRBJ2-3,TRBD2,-,CASSLIAGASTDTQYF,TGTGCCAGCAGCTTAATAGCGGGGGCTAGCACAGATACGCAGTATTTT
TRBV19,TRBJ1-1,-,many,CASILHAGYTEAFF,TGTGCCAGTATCCTTCACGCCGGTTACACTGAAGCTTTCTTT
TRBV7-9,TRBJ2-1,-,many,CASSLVGRATNEQFF,TGTGCCAGCAGCTTAGTGGGACGAGCCACCAATGAGCAGTTCTTC
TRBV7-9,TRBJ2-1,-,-,CASSLGPPSYNEQFF,TGTGCCAGCAGCTTGGGACCACCCTCCTACAATGAGCAGTTCTTC
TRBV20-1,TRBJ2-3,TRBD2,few,CSAPAGGTDTQYF,TGCAGTGCCCCAGCGGGGGGTACAGATACGCAGTATTTT
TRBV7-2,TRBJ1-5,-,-,CASSLAGQGGNQPQHF,TGTGCCAGCAGCTTAGCGGGGCAGGGTGGAAATCAGCCCCAGCATTTT
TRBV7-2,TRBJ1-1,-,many,CASSPIQGNTEAFF,TGTGCCAGCAGCCCCATACAGGGGAACACTGAAGCTTTCTTT
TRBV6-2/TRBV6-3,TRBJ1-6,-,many,CASSYPGDSPLHF,TGTGCCAGCAGTTACCCCGGGGATTCACCCCTCCACTTT
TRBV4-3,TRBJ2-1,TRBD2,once,CASSQDLAGGANNEQFF,TGCGCCAGCAGCCAAGATCTAGCGGGGGGCGCTAACAATGAGCAGTTCTTC
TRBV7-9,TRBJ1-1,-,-,CASSLPWGIEAFF,TGTGCCAGCAGCTTACCCTGGGGGATTGAAGCTTTCTTT
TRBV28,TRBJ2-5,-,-,CASSFFGALGETQYF,TGTGCCAGCAGTTTTTTCGGGGCCCTCGGGGAGACCCAGTACTTC
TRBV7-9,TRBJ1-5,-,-,CASSSSLWVNQPQHF,TGTGCCAGCAGCTCCAGTTTGTGGGTCAATCAGCCCCAGCATTTT
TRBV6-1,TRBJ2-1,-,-,CASSEANRRNEQFF,TGTGCCAGCAGTGAAGCCAACAGGCGCAATGAGCAGTTCTTC
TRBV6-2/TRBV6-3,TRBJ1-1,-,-,CASSRQGSDVDEAFF,TGTGCCAGCAGTCGGCAGGGAAGTGATGTGGATGAAGCTTTCTTT
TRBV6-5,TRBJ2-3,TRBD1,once,CASSYARGLTDTQYF,TGTGCCAGCAGTTACGCCAGGGGGCTCACAGATACGCAGTATTTT
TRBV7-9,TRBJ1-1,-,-,CASSLDPAAEAFF,TGTGCCAGCAGCCTGGACCCAGCTGCTGAAGCTTTCTTT
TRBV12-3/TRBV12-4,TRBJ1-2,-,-,CASNPSSVGGYTF,TGTGCCAGCAACCCCTCGTCGGTAGGGGGCTACACCTTC
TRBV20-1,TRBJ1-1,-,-,CSARDLGRTEAFF,TGCAGTGCTAGAGATCTAGGGAGAACTGAAGCTTTCTTT
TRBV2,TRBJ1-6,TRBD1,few,CATLVDRDSPLHF,TGTGCCACCCTGGTGGACAGGGATTCACCCCTCCACTTT
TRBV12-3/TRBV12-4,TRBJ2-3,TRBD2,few,CASSLGTSGWDTQYF,TGTGCCAGCAGCCTCGGGACTAGCGGGTGGGATACGCAGTATTTT
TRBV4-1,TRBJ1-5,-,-,CASSQGTSGRQPQHF,TGCGCCAGCAGCCAAGGGACCTCGGGCCGGCAGCCCCAGCATTTT
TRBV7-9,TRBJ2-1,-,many,CASSPRGAGSSYNEQFF,TGTGCCAGCAGCCCTCGGGGCGCGGGGAGCTCCTACAATGAGCAGTTCTTC
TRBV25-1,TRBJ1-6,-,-,CASSELGTTSYNSPLHF,TGTGCCAGCAGTGAATTGGGGACAACGTCCTATAATTCACCCCTCCACTTT
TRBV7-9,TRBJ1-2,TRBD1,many,CASSLDSDRGSGYTF,TGTGCCAGCAGCTTAGACAGTGACAGGGGGTCTGGCTACACCTTC
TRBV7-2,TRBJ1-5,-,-,CASGIPWGSQPQHF,TGTGCCAGCGGCATTCCATGGGGTTCTCAGCCCCAGCATTTT
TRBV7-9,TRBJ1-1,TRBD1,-,CASSLGGQGLNTEAFF,TGTGCCAGCAGCTTAGGAGGACAGGGTTTGAACACTGAAGCTTTCTTT
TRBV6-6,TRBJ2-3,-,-,CASSYSARGPDTQYF,TGTGCCAGCAGTTACTCGGCGAGGGGCCCAGATACGCAGTATTTT
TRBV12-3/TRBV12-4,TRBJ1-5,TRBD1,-,CASTKTGDNQPQHF,TGTGCCAGCACTAAGACAGGGGACAATCAGCCCCAGCATTTT
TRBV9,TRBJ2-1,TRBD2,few,CASSASGAYYNEQFF,TGTGCCAGCAGCGCTAGCGGGGCCTACTACAATGAGCAGTTCTTC
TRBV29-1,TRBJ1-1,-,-,CSVAPEYTEAFF,TGCAGCGTGGCCCCGGAATACACTGAAGCTTTCTTT
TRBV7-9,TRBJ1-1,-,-,CASSLTAAGTEAFF,TGTGCCAGCAGCTTAACGGCGGCTGGGACTGAAGCTTTCTTT
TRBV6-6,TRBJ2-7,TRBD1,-,CASRRRTGRFYEQYF,TGTGCCAGCAGACGTAGGACAGGGAGATTCTACGAGCAGTACTTC
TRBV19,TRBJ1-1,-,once,CASSFVMSGAFF,TGTGCCAGTAGTTTCGTTATGAGCGGCGCTTTCTTT
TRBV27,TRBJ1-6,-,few,CASSLRSRHSYNSPLHF,TGTGCCAGCAGTTTACGGTCGCGCCACTCCTATAATTCACCCCTCCACTTT
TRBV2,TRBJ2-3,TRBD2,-,CASSDGRAGDTQYF,TGTGCCAGCAGTGACGGGAGGGCCGGGGATACGCAGTATTTT
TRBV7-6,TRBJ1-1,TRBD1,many,CASSLADRGMNTEAFF,TGTGCCAGCAGCTTAGCGGACAGGGGAATGAACACTGAAGCTTTCTTT
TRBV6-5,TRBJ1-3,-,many,CASSYSAGTGNTIYF,TGTGCCAGCAGTTACTCAGCGGGTACTGGAAACACCATATATTTT
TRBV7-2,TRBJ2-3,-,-,CASSTGLTDTQYF,TGTGCCAGCAGTACAGGTTTAACAGATACGCAGTATTTT
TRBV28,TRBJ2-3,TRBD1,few,CASYKGDSSTDTQYF,TGTGCCAGTTACAAGGGGGACAGCAGCACAGATACGCAGTATTTT
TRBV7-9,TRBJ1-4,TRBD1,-,CASSEDRGHEKLFF,TGTGCCAGCAGCGAGGACAGGGGGCATGAAAAACTGTTTTTT
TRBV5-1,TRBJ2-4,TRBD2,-,CASSPGPGGAKNIQYF,TGCGCCAGCAGCCCAGGACCGGGGGGAGCCAAAAACATTCAGTACTTC
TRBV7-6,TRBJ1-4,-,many,CASSLAAVSGATNEKLFF,TGTGCCAGCAGCTTAGCCGCGGTTTCAGGAGCAACTAATGAAAAACTGTTTTTT
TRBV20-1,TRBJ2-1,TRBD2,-,CSARGLAGGAYNEQFF,TGCAGTGCTAGGGGGCTAGCGGGGGGGGCCTACAATGAGCAGTTCTTC
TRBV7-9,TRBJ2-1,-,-,CASSPVTTFNEQFF,TGTGCCAGCAGCCCCGTGACAACATTCAATGAGCAGTTCTTC